Listed below are T cell receptor beta chains from one sample, sequenced in a study of cytomegalovirus exposure and HLA in healthy donors. Clones were read by immunoSEQ multiplex PCR, and TCRdb kept only the in-frame ones, dropping some. The sample includes over 200,000 clones, just over 85% of them seen just once. The sample taken for sequencing was PBMCs. Receptors originate from a woman aged 18-30 years in good health and CMV-seronegative. Each CDR3 is given with its conserved first and last residue.

v_gene,CDR3aa
TRBV6-1,CASRGSGRGEQYF
TRBV27,CASSSLGGVYTGELFF
TRBV11-2,CASSLDGTSGRAYEQYF
TRBV27,CASSLGRPSYNEQFF
TRBV7-9,CASSVRLGLAGTYEQYF
TRBV27,CASSLLDTSGANVLTF
TRBV9,CASSVSVLAGSEQFF
TRBV7-2,CASSLWDRVHEQYF
TRBV28,CASSLPEHGYTF
TRBV9,CASSGPWADTQYF
TRBV7-3,CASSLTGTSYEQYF
TRBV5-1,CASSSWTSGLNEQFF
TRBV18,CASSPKQGFYEQYF
TRBV18,CASSPQGATGELFF
TRBV6-5,CASSSRDRDYGYTF
TRBV28,CASSSSGLPYEQYF
TRBV27,CASKAERATDTQYF
TRBV6-5,CASRIAGGYNEQFF
TRBV9,CASSVERGRTDTQYF
TRBV15,CATSRDVAGGSMYEQYF
TRBV4-1,CASSQLADNEQFF
TRBV28,CASSLLTGAAEQYF
TRBV19,CASSIDHGLAYNEQFF
TRBV5-5,CASSVLGGYEQYF
TRBV27,CASSPPGSRLRPSIQYF
TRBV19,CASSPKPGQGAAYNEQFF
TRBV11-2,CASSLDRGGLKTQYF
TRBV28,CASRFEGGTDTQYF
TRBV28,CASRGRGPDEQYF
TRBV13,CASSPKGTSGTYEQYF
TRBV28,CASSLRGTGHTIYEQYF
TRBV5-4,CASSPGTGGAVDTEAFF
TRBV19,CASSMRFSSYNEQFF
TRBV10-3,CAISGTGDGYTF
TRBV28,CASSLIAGGGKEQYF
TRBV4-2,CASSQVLAGEAGELFF
TRBV5-6,CASSFGQGASDTQYF
TRBV4-1,CASSPGLLETQYF
TRBV11-2,CASSSPRVLREQYF
TRBV7-8,CASKGDRDRSSYEQYF
TRBV4-1,CASSLGLNTEAFF